Sequencing of this T cell receptor (beta chain) was carried out in a study of blood T cell repertoires in COVID-19. Those who participated ranged in age from roughly 18 to 100 years and resided in 20 to 30 US areas. As originally analysed: Reference gene primers were amplified, and this amplification served to estimate nucleated cell counts. Assay: immunoSEQ multiplex PCR; the TCRdb copy retains only in-frame clones and omits some. V and J calls plus clone size are reproduced from that table; the DNA served to infer D and trimming. The repertoire holds under 350,000 clones, with roughly nine tenths as singletons. V lost 5 bases, J lost 6 bases, and 19 bases lay in between. The CDR3 spans 16 residues. CDR1 and CDR2 from the germline V gene are SGHTA and FQGTGA.

Material: PBMCs or T cells enriched from blood (not recorded which). The chain carries TRBV7-3 and TRBJ2-2, with a weak D call TRBD1 (7 bases). This sequence originates from a woman aged 60 to 75 who had recovered from COVID-19. The chain's CDR3 is CASSQNRGGGAGELFF. DNA of the CDR3: TGTGCCAGCAGCCAAAACAGGGGTGGAGGGGCCGGGGAGCTGTTTTTT.